This T cell receptor beta chain was recorded in a study of T cells after yellow fever vaccination. Concerning this clonotype: Its cognate antigen is unknown.

TCRdb re-analysed the 5' RACE reads in MiXCR, keeping a single row per CDR3 protein. The sample consists of about 170,000 distinct CDR3 sequences, approximately 11% of them appearing once. Notes on the study in general: Abundant clonotypes from the bulk population could get into FACS-sorted repertoires as contaminants.

CDR3 length equals 15 residues. The V end was cut by 3 bases, the J end by 1 base, with 13 bases between. Per the germline V gene, CDR1 is PRHDT and CDR2 is FYEKMQ (reference sequence). The clonotype was recovered from a man aged 18 to 29 who received the YFV17D yellow fever vaccine. This sample comprised CD8+ T cells sorted from PBMCs, obtained 15 days after the yellow fever booster vaccination. This rearrangement joins TRBV13 to TRBJ2-7, with D possibly TRBD1 on 6 matching bases. The CDR3 is CASSLGAEGSYEQYF. DNA for the CDR3: TGTGCCAGCAGCTTGGGGGCCGAAGGGTCCTACGAGCAGTACTTC.